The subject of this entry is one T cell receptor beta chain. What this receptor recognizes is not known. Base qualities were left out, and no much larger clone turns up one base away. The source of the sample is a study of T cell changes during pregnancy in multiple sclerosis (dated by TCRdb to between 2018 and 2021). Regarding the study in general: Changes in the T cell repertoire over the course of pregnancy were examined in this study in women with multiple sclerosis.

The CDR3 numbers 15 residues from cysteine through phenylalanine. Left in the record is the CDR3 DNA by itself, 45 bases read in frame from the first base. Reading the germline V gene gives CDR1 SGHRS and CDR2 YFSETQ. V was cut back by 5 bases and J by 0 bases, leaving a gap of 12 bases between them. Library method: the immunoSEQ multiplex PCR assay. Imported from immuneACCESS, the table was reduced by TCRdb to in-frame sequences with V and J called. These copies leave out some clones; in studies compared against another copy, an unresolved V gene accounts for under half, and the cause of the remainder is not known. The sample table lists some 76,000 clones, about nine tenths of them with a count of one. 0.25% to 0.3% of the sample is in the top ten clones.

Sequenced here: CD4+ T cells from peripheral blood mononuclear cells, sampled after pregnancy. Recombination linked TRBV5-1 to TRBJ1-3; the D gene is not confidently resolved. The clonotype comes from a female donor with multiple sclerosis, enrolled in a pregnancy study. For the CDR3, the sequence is CASSPDTSSGNTIYF. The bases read TGCGCCAGCAGTCCCGACACAAGCTCTGGAAACACCATATATTTT.